Given below is one T cell receptor beta chain in context. Its antigen is still unknown. The cohort was made up of 666 healthy bone marrow donors. All cohort members were sampled while nominally healthy, although unrecorded immune exposures were likely present. The donor tested CMV seronegative and was one of the 352 seronegative cohort members. A peripheral blood sample was collected from each donor, and TCR beta sequencing was performed on peripheral blood mononuclear cells. The Qiagen DNeasy Blood Extraction Kit was used to extract genomic DNA from the blood cell samples. The record originates from a study of cytomegalovirus exposure and HLA in healthy donors (dated by TCRdb to between 2016 and 2019). Context from the whole study: According to an earlier analysis of a few hundred of the donors, 150 million to 200 million T cells yielded 90 million to 140 million unique TCR beta sequences and approximately 300 Gb of sequence data. Approximately 310 gigabases of sequencing data and tens of millions of unique TCR sequences were included in an early release covering about 700 HLA-typed donors. Of the roughly 400 genotyped donors, roughly 80% fell in the genetic ancestry cluster associated with self-reported Caucasian donors. The study aimed to test whether cataloging public T cell receptors could reveal signatures of past pathogen exposure. The study used immunosequencing to profile the T cell repertoires of several hundred subjects and linked those repertoires to cytomegalovirus serostatus. Along with the approximately 700-subject first cohort, a separate validation cohort of roughly 110 different subjects was used. To predict cytomegalovirus infection status, the study combined high-throughput TCR immunosequencing, statistical association of individual TCRs with disease status, and machine learning. A later analysis re-examined previously published TCR beta repertoires from more than 650 donors and added high-resolution HLA genotyping to investigate patterns of TCR occurrence. The later analysis used no new phenotypic data to find candidate immune exposures, relying instead on TCR beta sequences and their occurrence across donors. An earlier analysis of roughly 600 of the donors used high-throughput TCR beta sequencing to judge whether each TCR beta V gene segment behaved as functional or pseudogenic. Donor age, sex, ethnicity and CMV serostatus were compiled together with the repertoire data. In a later genetic analysis, genome-wide SNP genotypes for about 55% of the roughly 670 donors were used, and that subset was treated as a discovery cohort. All discovery cohort repertoires had been generated using a single sequencing platform. Both class I and class II loci were covered by HLA typing, at four-digit resolution. Typing coverage differed by locus: A, B, C, DRB1 and DQB1 were typed in about 629-630 donors, DQA1 in approximately 520, DPA1 in some 570, and DPB1 in about 450. Because of strong linkage in the cohort, roughly five DR-DQ haplotypes were treated as single units for association and clustering. Among some 410 genotyped donors of the cohort, an average of approximately 240,000 unique TCR beta nucleotide sequences were sequenced per donor, roughly 20% of them non-productive. Broader findings and caveats from the paper: While some public TCRs were present in many individuals, most TCR sequences turned up only very rarely across donors. For the cohort, immune exposure information was limited to CMV serostatus. Because HLA typing was unavailable for some donors at each locus, only the typed subset was used in association tests. In this cohort, only TCR beta chains were sequenced, and detectable features were limited by the absence of alpha or paired-chain data. When HLA alleles, especially DR and DQ, strongly co-occurred, attributing TCR associations to individual alleles was difficult. Because counts were too low, more than 15 rarely observed V segments, including chromosome 9 orphons, were excluded from the earlier analysis of roughly 580 of the donors. A further reported finding was that TCR beta sequences accurately predicted the HLA-A and HLA-B alleles for most subjects in the first cohort. Sequencing depth was assumed to be roughly uniform across donors in the presence/absence analyses, though that assumption may not hold. Compared with the approximately 720-donor mean, donors in an Asian-associated ancestry cluster had fewer N-insertions in productive TCRs, according to a later genetic analysis. Linkage disequilibrium might explain the correlated functional status among segregating V segments, but an unknown experimental factor could not be ruled out. The classifier was reported to diagnose cytomegalovirus status with high specificity and sensitivity in both the original and validation cohorts. A cluster of highly shared sequence variants was judged likely to represent a technical artifact of the sequencing pipeline. A total of 164 TCR beta chains were listed by the study as associated with cytomegalovirus. In vitro tests confirmed that a few of the cytomegalovirus-associated TCR beta chains recognize cytomegalovirus antigens. In a later analysis, HLA-associated TCR beta chains showed more clonal expansion and lower generation probabilities than non-associated chains that were equally common. The authors suggested that the approach could potentially be generalized to other disease states and immunological phenotypes. According to a later analysis, parvovirus B19, influenza, CMV and Epstein-Barr virus appeared linked to several top co-occurrence clusters. In an earlier analysis of about 550 of the donors, most TCR beta V segments were observed in productive rearrangements about 87% or about 30% of the time, broadly matching IMGT annotations. In a later analysis, most CMV-associated TCR beta chains were found to appear HLA-restricted, with HLA associations seemingly driven largely by CMV exposure. In a later analysis, over 15,000 TCR beta sequences were associated with specific HLA alleles at a false discovery rate of 0.05. V-gene and J-gene trimming of TCR beta chains was associated with a missense DCLRE1C variant in a later genetic analysis, and the association was replicated in an independent cohort. Some IMGT-functional V segments, including TRBV6-2 and TRBV6-3, could not be told apart with the 87-base-pair reads, so those segments were excluded. In a later analysis, the rate of TCR association differed among HLA loci, with DRB1 alleles having the most associated TCRs and HLA-C alleles having the fewest.

The library relied on the immunoSEQ multiplex PCR assay. For the multiplex PCR, a mixture combining 60 forward primers for TCR Vbeta segments and 13 reverse primers for TCR Jbeta segments was used. Amplification of the CDR3 region of rearranged TCR beta genes was performed with a multiplex PCR assay on genomic DNA. Amplified TCR beta libraries were sequenced as 87-base-pair reads on the Illumina HiSeq System. The study's processing was this. In a later analysis, roughly 80 million unique TCR beta chains were counted across the 650 to 750 repertoires, and around 10 million of these chains were shared by at least two donors. Raw reads were error-corrected and collapsed into unique sequences by a nearest-neighbor algorithm in which closely related sequences were merged to remove PCR and sequencing errors. CDR3 sequences were aligned to IMGT reference sequences to assign V, D and J gene segments. For a sequence to be retained, a match of at least six nucleotides was required to both a V gene segment and a J gene segment. A rearrangement counted as productive if the CDR3 had no stop codons and remained in frame with V and J, and every other rearrangement counted as non-productive. CDR3 was defined according to IMGT convention as the region running from the second conserved V-encoded cysteine to the conserved J-encoded phenylalanine. In an earlier analysis of just under 600 of the donors, sequences lacking an unambiguous match to a single V gene segment were excluded. An earlier analysis of around 600 of the donors classified V segments as functional when productive rearrangements were above 56.7% and as segregating when the standard deviation between donors was above 5%. A statistical classification framework was developed to diagnose cytomegalovirus status using the catalog of TCR beta chain sequences. In a later analysis, V and J genes were assigned by comparing TCR nucleotide sequences against IMGT/GENE-DB human TR gene sequences. A later analysis assigned CDR3 sequences and most-parsimonious VDJ recombination scenarios with the TCRdist pipeline. A later analysis defined each TCR beta chain by its CDR3 amino acid sequence plus V-gene family, and excluded reads lacking a unique V-gene family. As a way to deal with suspected cross-contamination and a sequencing artifact, a later analysis dropped under 600 nucleotide sequences that were highly shared and had low generation probability. In a later analysis, a clonal expansion index was calculated for each public chain from normalized within-repertoire ranks of inferred template counts. A later analysis computed generation probabilities with a VDJ recombination model fitted to out-of-frame rearrangements, and checked the results against IGoR. A later analysis scored TCR-TCR, TCR-HLA and TCR-CMV co-occurrence with hypergeometric tests, applying a repertoire-size bias correction to TCR pairs. A later analysis estimated false discovery rates by permuting HLA or CMV assignments 20 times. In a later analysis, co-occurring TCRs were grouped using DBSCAN, and TCRdist sequence similarity was added for clustering within HLA-allele-positive subsets. Co-occurrence clustering excluded repertoires with fewer than 30,000 or more than 120,000 public chains, plus five with anomalous nucleotide sharing. Drawn from immuneACCESS, this table holds only the in-frame rearrangements with V and J called that TCRdb kept. Clones are partly lost; checked studies trace under half to an unresolved V gene and leave the rest unexplained. D and trimming come from the DNA, and the V and J calls and clone size come from that table. The sample's table lists a count of around 50,000 clones. Of the sample, 2.1% falls within the top ten clones.

From cysteine to phenylalanine, the CDR3 is 14 amino acids long. Left in the record is the CDR3 DNA by itself, 42 bases read in frame from the first base. V and J lose 1 base and 10 bases, and a span of 11 bases separates them. Based on the germline V gene, the CDR1 and CDR2 sequences are MNHNS and SASEGT. The material sequenced was PBMCs. The TCR was taken from a woman in her 40s in good health and CMV-seronegative. Here the chain combines TRBV6-1 and TRBJ1-6, with no D gene named confidently. The CDR3 region has the sequence CASSEEAVTSPLHF. The nucleotide sequence reads TGTGCCAGCAGTGAAGAGGCGGTAACGTCACCCCTCCACTTT.